What follows are 13 T cell receptor beta chains derived from one specimen sequenced in a study of cytomegalovirus exposure and HLA in healthy donors. Amplification used 60 Vbeta primers and 13 Jbeta primers. Measured with immunoSEQ multiplex PCR; TCRdb has only the in-frame clones, and not every one. The repertoire table contains about 34,000 clones. Specimen: PBMCs. These receptor sequences come from a woman aged 40 to 55 in good health and CMV-seropositive.

The chain uses TRBV4-1 and TRBJ2-3, with unresolved D. This CDR3 is built from 15 residues. V was shortened by 0 bases and J by 6 bases, with 13 bases between the two germline ends. Per germline, CDR1 MGHRA and CDR2 YSYEKL. The CDR3, as DNA: TGCGCCAGCAGCCAAGATTGGCCCCCTGGTGATACGCAGTATTTT. Its translation is CASSQDWPPGDTQYF.

The chain joins TRBV5-4 to TRBJ2-7, with a tentative D call TRBD1 (6 bases). CDR1 and CDR2 from the germline V gene are SGHNT and YYREEE (reference sequence). Trimming stripped 5 bases from V and 7 bases from J, with 16 bases between. CDR3 length: 13 amino acids. The CDR3 sequence is CASSSGTSLEQYF. The CDR3 DNA follows: TGTGCCAGCAGTTCCGGGACATCTCTGGAGCAGTACTTC.

The V call is TRBV19, the J call TRBJ2-1, with D possibly matching TRBD2 (5 bases). Per germline, CDR1 LNHDA and CDR2 SQIVND (reference sequence). V was shortened by 11 bases and J by 9 bases, with 23 bases between the two germline ends. This CDR3 is 14 amino acids long. The CDR3 DNA reads as TGTGCCTCTTCTCGAGCGGTAACGGGGAGTGAGCAGTTCTTC. Translation: CASSRAVTGSEQFF.

This chain's CDR3 is CAWSELGNTIYF. The CDR3, as DNA: TGTGCCTGGAGTGAACTTGGAAACACCATATATTTT. V is TRBV30 and J is TRBJ1-3; no firm D call. The CDR3 sequence is 12 residues long. With 1 base removed from V and 3 bases from J, the gap between germline ends came to 4 bases. CDR1 is GTSNPN, CDR2 SVGIG, per germline (reference sequence).

The chain recombines TRBV7-9 with TRBJ2-1; 12 bases are a match to TRBD1. There are 16 residues in the CDR3. The ends lost 5 bases at V and 9 bases at J; junction bases unmatched: 11. Germline lookup yields CDR1 SEHNR and CDR2 FQNEAQ (reference sequence). The CDR3 bases are TGTGCCAGCAGCCAAAGCCGTGGGACAGGGGGCGCTGAGCAGTTCTTC. Encoded protein: CASSQSRGTGGAEQFF.

The chain employs TRBV4-2 and TRBJ1-2; D remains unclear. This CDR3 region has 13 residues. Trimming stripped 3 bases from V and 4 bases from J, with 9 bases between. CDR1 LGHNA and CDR2 YNFKEQ come from the germline V gene. CDR3 bases: TGTGCCAGCAGCCAGCGGGTCCGCTATGGCTACACCTTC. Translation: CASSQRVRYGYTF.

V and J are TRBV6-1 and TRBJ1-3, with a weak D call TRBD1 (5 bases). The V gene lost 7 bases and the J gene lost 0 bases, with 13 bases spanning the gap. The CDR3 length is 15 residues. Germline lookup yields CDR1 MNHNS and CDR2 SASEGT. CDR3 region: CASIPVGGSGNTIYF. The CDR3 nucleotides read TGTGCCAGCATACCGGTCGGGGGCTCTGGAAACACCATATATTTT.

The rearrangement links TRBV18 to TRBJ2-1; D not resolved. The CDR3 has 12 residues. Germline V gene sequence: CDR1 KGHSH, CDR2 LQKENI. V shed 5 bases and J shed 8 bases, with 10 bases lying between them. CDR3 DNA sequence: TGTGCCAGCTCAACCACGCGTGATGAGCAGTTCTTC. It is translated as CASSTTRDEQFF. The entire variable domain, with the rest obtained from reference TRBV18 and TRBJ2-1, is as follows: NAGVMQNPRHLVRRRGQEARLRCSPMKGHSHVYWYRQLPEEGLKFMVYLQKENIIDESGMPKERFSAEFPKEGPSILRIQQVVRGDSAAYFCASSTTRDEQFFGPGTRLTVL.

The rearrangement joins TRBV20-1 to TRBJ2-3; D unresolved. This CDR3 is 11 amino acids long. V was pared by 7 bases and J by 0 bases, with 5 bases between. Germline V gene data show CDR1 as DFQATT and CDR2 as SNEGSKA (reference sequence). The CDR3 DNA reads TGCAGTGGTCTAAGCACAGATACGCAGTATTTT. It codes for CSGLSTDTQYF.

The V and J genes are TRBV5-1 and TRBJ1-3; no reliable D call. There are 14 residues in the CDR3. Germline V gives CDR1 SGHRS, CDR2 YFSETQ. V was cut by 0 bases and J by 6 bases, with 10 bases left in between. The CDR3 sequence: CASSLGGNQNTIYF. As DNA, the CDR3 is TGCGCCAGCAGCTTGGGAGGGAACCAAAACACCATATATTTT.

The chain recombines TRBV18 with TRBJ2-1; weak D call: TRBD1 (5 bases). The CDR3 has 14 amino acids. V shed 3 bases and J shed 7 bases, with 13 bases lying between them. CDR1 and CDR2 from the germline V gene are KGHSH and LQKENI. The CDR3 is CASSPVGAKNEQFF. For the CDR3, the DNA is TGTGCCAGCTCACCTGTTGGGGCGAAGAATGAGCAGTTCTTC.

This sequence joins TRBV14 and TRBJ2-5, with 8 nucleotides matching TRBD2. Germline V CDR1 and CDR2: SGHDN, FVKESK. The CDR3 totals 15 residues. V dropped 4 bases and J dropped 1; count of bases not matched to a gene: 5. CDR3 sequence: CASSPGLAPQETQYF. DNA of the CDR3: TGTGCCAGCAGCCCTGGACTAGCCCCCCAAGAGACCCAGTACTTC.

This chain uses TRBV15 with TRBJ1-2; a possible D gene is TRBD1 (6 bases). Germline V gene data show CDR1 as LNHNV and CDR2 as YYDKDF (reference sequence). The CDR3 has 17 amino acids. The V end was cut by 4 bases, the J end by 4 bases, with 22 bases between. The DNA for the CDR3 is TGTGCCACCAGCACCCAAATAATACAGGGCTCCGCCTATGGCTACACCTTC. Protein: CATSTQIIQGSAYGYTF.